This TCR beta chain was sequenced for a study of regulatory T cells in long-lasting Graves disease. Overall study findings and caveats: Newly diagnosed Graves' patients had higher TCR diversity than persistent ones.

Regarding this clonotype: Antigen specificity is unknown.

Relying on iRepertoire HTBI primers and Arm-PCR of CDR3 regions, the team built TCR beta libraries. Each CDR3 protein is one row after TCRdb ran MiXCR on the multiplex PCR reads. The sample holds 350,000 to 450,000 distinct CDR3 sequences, around 21% seen once. The CDR3 contains 15 residues. Trimming stripped 1 base from V and 2 bases from J, with 14 bases between. In germline, CDR1 is DFQATT, CDR2 SNEGSKA (reference sequence). Time point noted: persistent/refractory GD, antithyroid drugs over 5 years with positive TRAb. Following extraction of RNA from PBMCs, that RNA was used to make the TCR library.

This sample comprised peripheral blood mononuclear cells (PBMCs), obtained when the disease was refractory, from a patient treated with antithyroid drugs. This clonotype was sampled from a female donor with Graves disease. The chain couples TRBV20-1 to TRBJ2-5, with unresolved D. CDR3 DNA: TGCAGTGCTAGAGCCTCTAGGACGGTTCAAGAGACCCAGTACTTC. This codes for CSARASRTVQETQYF.